The 5 T cell receptor beta chains presented below share a single source sample, sequenced in a study of beta chain features in type 1 diabetes. Expressed TCRB transcripts got sequenced, as all isolated RNA was reverse transcribed. Assay: immunoSEQ multiplex PCR; the TCRdb copy retains only in-frame clones and omits some. The table includes some 200,000 clones, about a tenth detected once. Sequenced: central memory CD4+ T cells from blood. All receptors come from a man aged 18-30 years in good health.

The chain recombines TRBV11-3 with TRBJ2-1; D is uncertain. The CDR3 length is 14 residues. Between the trimmed V and J ends, which lost 5 bases and 8 bases, there was a span of 16 bases. Per the germline V gene, CDR1 is SGHNT and CDR2 is YENEEA. The CDR3 reads CASSRDRPQDEQFF. As DNA, the CDR3 is TGTGCCAGCAGCCGAGACCGCCCCCAGGATGAGCAGTTCTTC.

This clone qualifies as medium-sized (0.01 to 0.1%). The chain couples TRBV30 to TRBJ2-7; TRBD2 is a possible D gene (5 bases). The length of the CDR3 is 14 residues. Germline CDR1 and CDR2: GTSNPN and SVGIG (reference sequence). V was clipped by 0 bases and J by 2 bases, with 11 bases between them. The CDR3 coding sequence is TGTGCCTGGAGTGTACGGGCGGGCGCCTACGAGCAGTACTTC. Amino acid sequence: CAWSVRAGAYEQYF.

This clone was seen more than once but under ten times. The J gene is TRBJ2-3, the V gene TRBV30; TRBD2 is a possible D gene (6 bases). Trimming took off 5 bases at V and 0 bases at J, with 12 bases between the two ends. This CDR3 has 14 amino acids. CDR1 is GTSNPN, CDR2 SVGIG, per germline (reference sequence). The chain's CDR3 is CAWVPGTSTDTQYF. The CDR3 DNA reads TGTGCCTGGGTCCCAGGGACTAGCACAGATACGCAGTATTTT.

The V and J genes are TRBV7-6 and TRBJ2-3; the D gene is possibly TRBD2 (5 bases). Trimming pared 2 bases from V and 0 bases from J, leaving 9 bases between. The CDR3 sequence is 15 residues long. Germline CDR1 SGHVS, CDR2 FNYEAQ. The CDR3 nucleotides are TGTGCCAGCAGCTTATCGCGCGGGAGCACAGATACGCAGTATTTT. Translated, it gives CASSLSRGSTDTQYF.

This clone was counted ten times or more. The chain recombines TRBV30 with TRBJ2-3; 8 nucleotides agree with TRBD2. CDR3 size: 12 residues. In germline, CDR1 is GTSNPN, CDR2 SVGIG (reference sequence). The trim removed 2 bases at V and 9 bases at J, leaving 4 bases unmatched. The CDR3 sequence is CAWSTGTRTQYF. The CDR3 region has the DNA TGTGCCTGGAGTACGGGGACTAGGACGCAGTATTTT.